This T cell receptor beta chain was documented in a study of neoadjuvant anti-PD-1 for oral cavity cancer. The table came from immunoSEQ multiplex PCR; TCRdb's copy has only in-frame clones and leaves some out. The sample contains 40,000 to 50,000 clones, approximately 80% of which appear only once. As to time point: after neoadjuvant nivolumab, at surgical resection. This clone turned up a few times. The CDR3 contains 14 residues. CDR1 is SNHLY and CDR2 is FYNNEI in the germline V gene. The V gene lost 6 bases and the J gene lost 0 bases, with 11 bases spanning the gap. The sequences come from PBMCs, collected after nivolumab (anti-PD-1) treatment. V is TRBV2 and J is TRBJ1-1, with unresolved D. This TCR came from a person aged 40-85 years with oral cavity squamous cell carcinoma. The CDR3 sequence is CASSGWGVNTEAFF. DNA for the CDR3: TGTGCCAGCAGCGGATGGGGTGTGAACACTGAAGCTTTCTTT.